This entry lists 10 T cell receptor beta chains sequenced from one sample in a study of cytomegalovirus exposure and HLA in healthy donors (TCRdb year 2017). Library preparation employed the immunoSEQ multiplex PCR assay. Not all clones reach the TCRdb copy of this immuneACCESS table, which keeps in-frame sequences only. Checked studies attribute under half of the gap to unresolved V genes and leave the rest unexplained. The sample includes under 300,000 clones, with 80% to 90% observed a single time. Approximately 1% of the sample lies in the top ten. Sequencing was done on a sample of PBMCs. These receptors originate from a woman aged 18-29 years in good health and CMV-seronegative.

This clone was detected only once. The J gene is TRBJ2-7, the V gene TRBV6-5; D perhaps matches TRBD2 (6 bases). Deletions cut 6 bases from V and 6 bases from J, with 15 bases between. The CDR3 loop spans 13 amino acids. Germline V lookup: CDR1 MNHEY, CDR2 SVGAGI. The CDR3 region is CASSQDQGGEQYF. The CDR3 DNA reads TGTGCCAGCAGCCAAGACCAGGGAGGCGAGCAGTACTTC.

V is TRBV27 and J is TRBJ2-1; a weak D match, TRBD2 (6 bases). Trimming cost V 3 bases and J 6 bases, with 12 bases left between them. Germline CDR1 reads MNHEY; CDR2 reads SMNVEV (reference sequence). CDR3 length: 14 amino acids. The CDR3 sequence is CASSFLEGSNEQFF. CDR3 bases: TGTGCCAGCAGTTTTCTGGAGGGAAGCAATGAGCAGTTCTTC.

The chain couples TRBV13 to TRBJ2-7; D is unresolved. Germline V gives CDR1 PRHDT, CDR2 FYEKMQ (reference sequence). V shed 5 bases and J shed 3 bases, with 8 bases lying between them. The CDR3 has 12 residues. The CDR3 DNA sequence: TGTGCCAGCAGCCAGCGTCGCTACGAGCAGTACTTC. Its translation is CASSQRRYEQYF.

The rearrangement links TRBV29-1 to TRBJ1-2, with 9 bases that match TRBD1. Germline V CDR1 and CDR2: SQVTM, ANQGSEA. This CDR3 is 13 amino acids long. The junction had 11 bases not matched to a gene; V was cut back by 7 bases and J by 8 bases. CDR3 sequence reads: CSAWGQGGHGYTF. CDR3 sequence (DNA): TGCAGCGCCTGGGGACAGGGAGGACACGGCTACACCTTC. Supplemented by reference TRBV29-1 and TRBJ1-2, the full variable domain reads SAVISQKPSRDICQRGTSLTIQCQVDSQVTMMFWYRQQPGQSLTLIATANQGSEATYESGFVIDKFPISRPNLTFSTLTVSNMSPEDSSIYLCSAWGQGGHGYTFGSGTRLTVV.

CDR3 nucleotide sequence: TGTGCCAGCAGCTTCCAGGGCACTGGGGCCAACGTCCTGACTTTC. Translation gives CASSFQGTGANVLTF. The chain recombines TRBV7-2 with TRBJ2-6; tentatively, D is TRBD1 (5 bases). CDR1 and CDR2 from the germline V gene are SGHTA and FQGNSA. V dropped 3 bases and J dropped 2 bases, with 8 bases sitting between them. The CDR3 totals 15 residues.

This clone was seen more than once but under ten times. The chain combines TRBV6-5 with TRBJ1-6, with a possible D match to TRBD1 (5 bases). The CDR3 spans 14 residues. The germline V gene has CDR1 MNHEY and CDR2 SVGAGI. Trimming pared 4 bases from V and 10 bases from J, leaving 14 bases between. DNA for the CDR3: TGTGCCAGCAGTTCAGCAGGGCAGGAATCACCCCTCCACTTT. Residues: CASSSAGQESPLHF.

The genes are TRBV19 and TRBJ2-2; unclear D gene. Trimming left V 6 bases short and J 4 bases short, with 6 bases between. This CDR3 is built from 12 residues. Germline assignment: CDR1 LNHDA and CDR2 SQIVND (reference sequence). The CDR3 DNA reads TGTGCCAGTAGGTGGGCCACCGGGGAGCTGTTTTTT. This translates into CASRWATGELFF.

The V call is TRBV28, the J call TRBJ1-5, with D possibly TRBD1 on 6 matching bases. CDR3 size: 13 residues. The V end lost 3 bases, the J end lost 8 bases, and 11 bases lay between the germline ends. The germline gives CDR1 MDHEN, CDR2 SYDVKM. The CDR3 nucleotides read TGTGCCAGCAGTTTCCAGGGGCGGGAGCCCCAGCATTTT. Amino acid sequence: CASSFQGREPQHF. Complete variable domain (other parts from reference TRBV28 and TRBJ1-5): DVKVTQSSRYLVKRTGEKVFLECVQDMDHENMFWYRQDPGLGLRLIYFSYDVKMKEKGDIPEGYSVSREKKERFSLILESASTNQTSMYLCASSFQGREPQHFGDGTRLSIL.

The V and J genes are TRBV28 and TRBJ2-7; a weak D match, TRBD1 (7 bases). The germline gives CDR1 MDHEN, CDR2 SYDVKM. This CDR3 comprises 16 residues. The germline V and J ends were trimmed by 4 bases and 0 bases, with 16 bases remaining between them. The CDR3 DNA reads TGTGCCAGCAGTTCACCAGGGGGAGGTAGCTCCTACGAGCAGTACTTC. Translation: CASSSPGGGSSYEQYF.

The chain links TRBV28 to TRBJ2-7, with D possibly being TRBD1 (6 bases). This CDR3 region has 12 residues. V was cut by 4 bases and J by 5 bases, with 9 bases left in between. Germline V CDR1 and CDR2: MDHEN, SYDVKM. The CDR3 DNA follows: TGTGCCAGCAGTTCCTACAGGGACGAGCAGTACTTC. This sequence encodes CASSSYRDEQYF.